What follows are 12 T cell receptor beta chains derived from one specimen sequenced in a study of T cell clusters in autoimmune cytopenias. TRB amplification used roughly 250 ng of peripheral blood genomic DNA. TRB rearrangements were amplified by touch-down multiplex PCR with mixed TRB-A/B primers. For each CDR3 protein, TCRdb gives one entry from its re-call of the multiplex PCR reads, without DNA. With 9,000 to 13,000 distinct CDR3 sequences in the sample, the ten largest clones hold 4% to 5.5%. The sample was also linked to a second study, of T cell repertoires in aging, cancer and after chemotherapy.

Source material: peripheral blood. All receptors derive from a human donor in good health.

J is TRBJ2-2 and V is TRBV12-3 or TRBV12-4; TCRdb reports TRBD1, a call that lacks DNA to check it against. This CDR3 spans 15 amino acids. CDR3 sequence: CASSPARLSTGELFF.

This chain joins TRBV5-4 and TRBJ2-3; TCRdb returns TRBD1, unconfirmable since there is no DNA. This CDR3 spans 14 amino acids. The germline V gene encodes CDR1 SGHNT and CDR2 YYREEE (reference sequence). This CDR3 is CASSLSGGPGTQYF. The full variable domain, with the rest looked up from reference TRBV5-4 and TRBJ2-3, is ETGVTQSPTHLIKTRGQQVTLRCSSQSGHNTVSWYQQALGQGPQFIFQYYREEENGRGNFPPRFSGLQFPNYSSELNVNALELDDSALYLCASSLSGGPGTQYFGPGTRLTVL.

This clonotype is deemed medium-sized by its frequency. CDR3 loop: CASSPTEYGYTF. The J gene is TRBJ1-2, the V gene TRBV12-3 or TRBV12-4. This CDR3 region has 12 residues.

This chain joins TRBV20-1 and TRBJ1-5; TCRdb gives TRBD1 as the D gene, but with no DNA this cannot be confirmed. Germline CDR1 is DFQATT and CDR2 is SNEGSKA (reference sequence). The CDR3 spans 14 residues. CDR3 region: CSASTGGRLQPQHF.

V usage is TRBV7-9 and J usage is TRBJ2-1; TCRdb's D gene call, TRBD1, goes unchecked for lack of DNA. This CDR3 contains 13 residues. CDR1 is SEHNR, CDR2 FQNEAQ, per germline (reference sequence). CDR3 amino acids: CASSPTGADEQFF.

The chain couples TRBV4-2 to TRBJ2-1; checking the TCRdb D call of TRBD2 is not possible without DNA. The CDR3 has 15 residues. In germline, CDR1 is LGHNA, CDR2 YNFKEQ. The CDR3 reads CASSQDPSPRNEQFF.

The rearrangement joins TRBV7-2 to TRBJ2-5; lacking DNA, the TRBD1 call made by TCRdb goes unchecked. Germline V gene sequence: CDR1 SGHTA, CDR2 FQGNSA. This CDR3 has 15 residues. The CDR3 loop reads CASSFDRGVSETQYF.

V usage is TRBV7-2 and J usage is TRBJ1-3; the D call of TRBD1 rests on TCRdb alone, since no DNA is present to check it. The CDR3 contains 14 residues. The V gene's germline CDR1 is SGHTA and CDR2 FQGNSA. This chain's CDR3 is CASRLGLGGNTIYF.

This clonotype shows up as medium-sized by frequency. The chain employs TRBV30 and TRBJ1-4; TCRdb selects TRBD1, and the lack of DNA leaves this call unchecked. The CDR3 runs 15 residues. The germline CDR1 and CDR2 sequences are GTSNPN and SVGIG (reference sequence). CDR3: CAWTHTGTGNQKLFF.

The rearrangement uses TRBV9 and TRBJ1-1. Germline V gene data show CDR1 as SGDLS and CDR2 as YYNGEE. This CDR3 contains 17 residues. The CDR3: CASSVSQVRGQDTEAFF.

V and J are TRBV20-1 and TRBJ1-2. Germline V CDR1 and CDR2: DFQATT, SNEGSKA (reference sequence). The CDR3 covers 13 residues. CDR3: CSARGKGSYGYTF.

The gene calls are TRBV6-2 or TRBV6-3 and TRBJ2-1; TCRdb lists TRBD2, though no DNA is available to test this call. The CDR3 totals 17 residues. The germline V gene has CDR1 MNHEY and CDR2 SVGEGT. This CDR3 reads CASSYSPGSGANNEQFF.